The 15 T cell receptor beta chains below all came from one sample that was sequenced in a study of T cell repertoires in ileal Crohn's disease. Assay: immunoSEQ multiplex PCR; the TCRdb copy retains only in-frame clones and omits some. The table lists some 27,000 clones, 80% of them singletons, with 15% to 20% in the top ten. The specimen sequenced was ileal tissue. Source of these receptors: an adult with Crohn's disease.

The chain uses TRBV15 and TRBJ2-7, with 8 bases aligning to TRBD2. CDR1 is LNHNV and CDR2 is YYDKDF in the germline V gene (reference sequence). The V segment lost 0 bases and the J segment 5 bases; nucleotides outside the gene matches: 6. The CDR3 sequence is 15 residues long. This CDR3 is CATSRDPSGSHEQYF. CDR3 nucleotide sequence: TGTGCCACCAGCAGAGATCCCAGCGGGAGCCACGAGCAGTACTTC. Full variable domain (remainder filled in from reference TRBV15 and TRBJ2-7): DAMVIQNPRYQVTQFGKPVTLSCSQTLNHNVMYWYQQKSSQAPKLLFHYYDKDFNNEADTPDNFQSRRPNTSFCFLDIRSPGLGDTAMYLCATSRDPSGSHEQYFGPGTRLTVT.

This clone was counted a single time. One end of the junction fails to match germline, which may point to a read error. The rearrangement uses TRBV7-7 and TRBJ2-5; 8 nucleotides align to TRBD2. This CDR3 is 12 amino acids long. The germline V gene encodes CDR1 SSHAT and CDR2 FNYEAQ (reference sequence). CDR3 loop: CASSSAGGVKYF. CDR3 sequence (DNA): TGTGCTAGCAGCTCCGCGGGAGGCGTGAAGTACTTC.

The chain carries TRBV2 and TRBJ2-7, with 7 bases that match TRBD2. CDR1 and CDR2 from the germline V gene are SNHLY and FYNNEI. Losses at the gene ends were 4 bases for V and 5 bases for J; bases not matched to a gene: 5. This CDR3 contains 13 residues. The CDR3 nucleotides are TGTGCCAGCAGTGGTGAGCGGGAAAACGAGCAGTACTTC. Protein: CASSGERENEQYF. The full variable domain, with the rest looked up from reference TRBV2 and TRBJ2-7, is EPEVTQTPSHQVTQMGQEVILRCVPISNHLYFYWYRQILGQKVEFLVSFYNNEISEKSEIFDDQFSVERPDGSNFTLKIRSTKLEDSAMYFCASSGERENEQYFGPGTRLTVT.

This clone was observed a few times. The rearrangement links TRBV19 to TRBJ1-1, with a tentative D call TRBD1 (5 bases). The length of the CDR3 is 13 residues. Germline CDR1 is LNHDA and CDR2 is SQIVND (reference sequence). The V end was cut by 3 bases, the J end by 6 bases, with 11 bases between. The chain's CDR3 is CASSIGRGAEAFF. CDR3 sequence (DNA): TGTGCCAGTAGTATCGGTAGGGGCGCTGAAGCTTTCTTT. The variable domain in full, with the rest retrieved from reference TRBV19 and TRBJ1-1, is DGGITQSPKYLFRKEGQNVTLSCEQNLNHDAMYWYRQDPGQGLRLIYYSQIVNDFQKGDIAEGYSVSREKKESFPLTVTSAQKNPTAFYLCASSIGRGAEAFFGQGTRLTVV.

On this clone itself: Because the CDR3 is missing its conserved closing phenylalanine or tryptophan, this is likely a read error. The chain links TRBV10-3 to TRBJ2-3, with 11 positions matching TRBD2. Trimming removed 0 bases from V and 4 bases from J; junction bases left unmatched: 0. CDR1 is ENHRY, CDR2 SYGVKD, per germline. The CDR3 is 15 amino acids. This CDR3 reads CAISESSGGADTQYL. CDR3 in DNA: TGTGCCATCAGTGAGTCTAGCGGGGGGGCAGATACGCAGTATCTT.

This clone appeared a few times. The chain is built from TRBV7-6 and TRBJ2-1; possible D gene TRBD2, 6 bases. The CDR3 covers 13 residues. Germline values: CDR1 SGHVS, CDR2 FNYEAQ. V was trimmed by 0 bases and J by 6 bases, leaving 6 bases between them. The CDR3 coding sequence is TGTGCCAGCAGCTTAGCTAGCGGCAATGAGCAGTTCTTC. Translating gives CASSLASGNEQFF.

The V gene is TRBV7-9, the J gene TRBJ1-2, with D perhaps TRBD1 (6 bases). Germline V lookup: CDR1 SEHNR, CDR2 FQNEAQ (reference sequence). V lost 3 bases to trimming and J lost 8 bases, with 10 bases between them. CDR3 length equals 12 residues. The CDR3: CASSLGGRGYTF. The CDR3 DNA reads TGTGCCAGCAGCTTGGGGGGGCGCGGCTACACCTTC.

A word on this clone: The same CDR3 can be traced to other DNA sequences in this sample. This chain uses TRBV2 with TRBJ2-1; D uncertain. The CDR3 has 14 amino acids. The V gene's germline CDR1 is SNHLY and CDR2 FYNNEI. The V gene lost 7 bases and the J gene lost 0 bases, with 10 bases spanning the gap. CDR3 in amino acids: CASNGGSSYNEQFF. The CDR3 bases are TGTGCCAGCAACGGCGGAAGCTCCTACAATGAGCAGTTCTTC.

The rearrangement joins TRBV5-1 to TRBJ2-1; D is uncertain. The CDR3 loop spans 14 amino acids. The V end was cut by 0 bases, the J end by 3 bases, with 7 bases between. CDR1 and CDR2 (germline): SGHRS, YFSETQ. The CDR3 region is CASSLDPNYNEQFF. Here the CDR3 DNA reads TGCGCCAGCAGCTTGGATCCAAACTACAATGAGCAGTTCTTC.

This chain uses TRBV5-1 with TRBJ1-1; 9 nucleotides align to TRBD1. The CDR3 covers 18 residues. The V segment lost 0 bases and the J segment 1 base; nucleotides outside the gene matches: 10. Per germline, CDR1 SGHRS and CDR2 YFSETQ. The CDR3 protein is CASSLDGTGWGANTEAFF. CDR3 DNA sequence: TGCGCCAGCAGCTTGGACGGGACAGGGTGGGGTGCGAACACTGAAGCTTTCTTT.

This clone has just one count. This rearrangement joins TRBV4-1 to TRBJ2-7, with TRBD2 matching 9 bases. V shed 3 bases and J 2 bases; nucleotides not matched to a gene: 8. The CDR3 is 16 amino acids. The germline V gene has CDR1 MGHRA and CDR2 YSYEKL. The DNA of the CDR3 is TGCGCCAGCAGCCAGGTTGCTAGCGGGATCGCCTACGAGCAGTACTTC. This translates into CASSQVASGIAYEQYF.

This rearrangement joins TRBV6-5 to TRBJ2-6; 7 positions agree with TRBD1. The germline gives CDR1 MNHEY, CDR2 SVGAGI. Trimming at V came to 6 bases and at J to 2 bases, leaving 4 bases not matched to a gene. The CDR3 has 15 amino acids. The CDR3 protein is CASRSTGAGANVLTF. In DNA, the CDR3 is TGTGCCAGCAGATCAACAGGGGCTGGGGCCAACGTCCTGACTTTC.

The chain is built from TRBV6-4 and TRBJ2-3, with 8 bases matching TRBD2. CDR3 size: 15 residues. Germline loops: CDR1 MRHNA, CDR2 SNTAGT. The junction had 6 bases not matched to a gene; V was cut back by 5 bases and J by 2 bases. This CDR3 is CASSPGGGNTDTQYF. As DNA, the CDR3 is TGTGCCAGCAGTCCCGGGGGGGGCAACACAGATACGCAGTATTTT.

This clone was seen only once. The rearrangement joins TRBV6-1 to TRBJ1-1; 8 bases map to TRBD1. The CDR3 sequence is 15 residues long. The germline CDR1 and CDR2 sequences are MNHNS and SASEGT. Germline trimming cut 6 bases from V and 1 base from J; bases unmatched to any gene: 7. The chain's CDR3 is CASRTTDRANTEAFF. CDR3 DNA sequence: TGTGCCAGCAGAACTACGGACAGGGCGAACACTGAAGCTTTCTTT.

About this clone itself: One end of the junction fails to match germline, which may point to a read error. V is TRBV5-6 and J is TRBJ1-1; no clear D. CDR1 and CDR2 (germline): SGHDT, YYEEEE. The CDR3 covers 14 residues. The DNA of the CDR3 is TGTGCCAGCAGCTTGTTCAGGTTGGGCACTGAAGCTTCCTTT. Amino acids: CASSLFRLGTEASF.